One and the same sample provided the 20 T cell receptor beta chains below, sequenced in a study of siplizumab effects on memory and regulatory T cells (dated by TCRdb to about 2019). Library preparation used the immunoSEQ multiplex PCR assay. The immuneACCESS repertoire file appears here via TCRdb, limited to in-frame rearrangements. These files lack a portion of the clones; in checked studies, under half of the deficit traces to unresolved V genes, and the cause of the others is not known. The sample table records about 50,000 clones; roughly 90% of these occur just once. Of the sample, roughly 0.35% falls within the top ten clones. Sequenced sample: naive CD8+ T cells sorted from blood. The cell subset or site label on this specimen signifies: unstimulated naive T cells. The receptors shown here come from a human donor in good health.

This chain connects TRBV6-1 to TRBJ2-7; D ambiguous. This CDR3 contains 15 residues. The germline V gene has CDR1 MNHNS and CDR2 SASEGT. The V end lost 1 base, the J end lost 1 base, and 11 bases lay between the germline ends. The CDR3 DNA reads TGTGCCAGCAGTGAAGGGTTCTACCCATCCTACGAGCAGTACTTC. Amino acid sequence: CASSEGFYPSYEQYF.

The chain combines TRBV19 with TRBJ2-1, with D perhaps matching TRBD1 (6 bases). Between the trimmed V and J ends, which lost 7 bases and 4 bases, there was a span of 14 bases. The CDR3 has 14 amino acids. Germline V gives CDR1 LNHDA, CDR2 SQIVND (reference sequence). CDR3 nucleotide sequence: TGTGCCAGTAAAGAGGGGGACGCATACAATGAGCAGTTCTTC. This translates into CASKEGDAYNEQFF.

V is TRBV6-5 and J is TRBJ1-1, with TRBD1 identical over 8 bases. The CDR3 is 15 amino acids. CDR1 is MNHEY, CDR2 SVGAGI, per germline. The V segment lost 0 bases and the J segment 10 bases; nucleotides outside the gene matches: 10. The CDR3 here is CASSYSRGLELGAFF. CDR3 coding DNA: TGTGCCAGCAGTTACTCCAGGGGGCTCGAGCTTGGAGCTTTCTTT.

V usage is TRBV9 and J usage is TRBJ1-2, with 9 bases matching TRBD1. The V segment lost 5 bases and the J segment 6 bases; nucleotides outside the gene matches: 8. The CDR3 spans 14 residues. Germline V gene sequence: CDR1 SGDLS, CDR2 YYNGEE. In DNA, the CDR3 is TGTGCCAGCAGTGATACAGGGGGCAGAGATGGCTACACCTTC. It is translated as CASSDTGGRDGYTF.

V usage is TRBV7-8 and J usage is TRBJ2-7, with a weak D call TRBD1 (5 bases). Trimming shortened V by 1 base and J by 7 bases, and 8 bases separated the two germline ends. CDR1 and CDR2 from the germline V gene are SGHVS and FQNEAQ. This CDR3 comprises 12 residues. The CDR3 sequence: CASSLGREEQYF. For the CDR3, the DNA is TGTGCCAGCAGCTTAGGCAGGGAAGAGCAGTACTTC.

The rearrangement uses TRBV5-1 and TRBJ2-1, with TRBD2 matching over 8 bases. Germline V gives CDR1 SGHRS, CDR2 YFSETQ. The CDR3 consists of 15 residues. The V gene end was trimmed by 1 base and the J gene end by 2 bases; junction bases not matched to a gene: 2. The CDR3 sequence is CASSLTSGAYNEQFF. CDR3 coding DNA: TGCGCCAGCAGCTTGACTAGCGGAGCCTACAATGAGCAGTTCTTC. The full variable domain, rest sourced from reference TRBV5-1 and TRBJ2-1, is KAGVTQTPRYLIKTRGQQVTLSCSPISGHRSVSWYQQTPGQGLQFLFEYFSETQRNKGNFPGRFSGRQFSNSRSEMNVSTLELGDSALYLCASSLTSGAYNEQFFGPGTRLTVL.

The CDR3 protein is CASGFLAGAPYEQYF. The CDR3 DNA sequence: TGTGCTAGTGGTTTTCTTGCGGGGGCCCCCTACGAGCAGTACTTC. V gene TRBV12-5 combines with J gene TRBJ2-7, with TRBD2 as a possible D gene (7 bases). In germline, CDR1 is LGHNT, CDR2 FRNRAP. V lost 3 bases to trimming and J lost 2 bases, with 14 bases between them. This CDR3 is 15 amino acids long.

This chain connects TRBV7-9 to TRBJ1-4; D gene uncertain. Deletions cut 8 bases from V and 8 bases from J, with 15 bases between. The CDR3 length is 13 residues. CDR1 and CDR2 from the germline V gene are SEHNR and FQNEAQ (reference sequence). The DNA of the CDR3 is TGTGCCAGCTCCCAGTCAGAGGAGGAAAAACTGTTTTTT. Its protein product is CASSQSEEEKLFF.

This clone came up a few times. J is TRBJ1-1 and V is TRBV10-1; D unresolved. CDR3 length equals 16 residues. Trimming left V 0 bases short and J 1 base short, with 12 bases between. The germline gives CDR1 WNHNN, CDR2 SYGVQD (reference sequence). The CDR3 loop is CASSESATGRNTEAFF. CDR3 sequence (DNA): TGCGCCAGCAGTGAGTCGGCCACGGGTAGGAACACTGAAGCTTTCTTT.

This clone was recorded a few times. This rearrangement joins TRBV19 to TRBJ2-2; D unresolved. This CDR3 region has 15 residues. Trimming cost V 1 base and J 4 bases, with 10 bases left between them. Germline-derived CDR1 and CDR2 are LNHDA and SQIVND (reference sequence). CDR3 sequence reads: CASSIVELPTGELFF. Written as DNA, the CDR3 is TGTGCCAGTAGTATAGTAGAGCTCCCCACCGGGGAGCTGTTTTTT.

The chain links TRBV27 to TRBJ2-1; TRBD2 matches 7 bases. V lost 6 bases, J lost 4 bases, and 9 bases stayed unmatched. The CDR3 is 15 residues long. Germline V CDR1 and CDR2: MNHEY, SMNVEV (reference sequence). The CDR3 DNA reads TGTGCCAGCAGCCTAGCGGTGGCGGGGTACAATGAGCAGTTCTTC. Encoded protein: CASSLAVAGYNEQFF.

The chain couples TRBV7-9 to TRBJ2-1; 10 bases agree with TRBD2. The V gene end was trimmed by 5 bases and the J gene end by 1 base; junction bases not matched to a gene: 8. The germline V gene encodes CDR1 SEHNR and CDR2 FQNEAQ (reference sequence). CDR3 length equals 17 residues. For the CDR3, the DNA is TGTGCCAGCAGCGCAGCCAGTAGCGGGAGGTCCTACAATGAGCAGTTCTTC. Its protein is CASSAASSGRSYNEQFF.

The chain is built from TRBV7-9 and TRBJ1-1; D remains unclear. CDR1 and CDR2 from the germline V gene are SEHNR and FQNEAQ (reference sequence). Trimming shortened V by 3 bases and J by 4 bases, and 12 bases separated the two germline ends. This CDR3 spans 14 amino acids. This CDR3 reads CASSLIQVVTEAFF. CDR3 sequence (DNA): TGTGCCAGCAGCTTGATTCAGGTGGTCACTGAAGCTTTCTTT.

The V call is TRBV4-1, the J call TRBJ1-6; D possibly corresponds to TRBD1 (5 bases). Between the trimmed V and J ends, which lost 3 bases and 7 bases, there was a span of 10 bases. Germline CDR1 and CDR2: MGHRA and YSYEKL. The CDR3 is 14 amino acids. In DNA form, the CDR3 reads TGCGCCAGCAGCCACCCCGGGGGGAATTCACCCCTCCACTTT. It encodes CASSHPGGNSPLHF.

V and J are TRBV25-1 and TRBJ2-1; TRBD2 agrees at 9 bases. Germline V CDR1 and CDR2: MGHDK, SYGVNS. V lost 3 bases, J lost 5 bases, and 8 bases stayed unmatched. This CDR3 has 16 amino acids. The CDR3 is CASSEGSGRINNEQFF. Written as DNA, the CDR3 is TGTGCCAGCAGTGAGGGAAGCGGGAGGATTAACAATGAGCAGTTCTTC.

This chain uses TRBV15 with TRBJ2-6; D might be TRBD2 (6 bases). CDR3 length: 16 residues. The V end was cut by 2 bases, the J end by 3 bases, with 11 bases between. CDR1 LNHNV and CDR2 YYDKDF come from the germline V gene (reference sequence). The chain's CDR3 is CATSRPRDFGANVLTF. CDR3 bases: TGTGCCACCAGCAGACCCCGGGACTTTGGGGCCAACGTCCTGACTTTC. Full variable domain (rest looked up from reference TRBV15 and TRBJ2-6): DAMVIQNPRYQVTQFGKPVTLSCSQTLNHNVMYWYQQKSSQAPKLLFHYYDKDFNNEADTPDNFQSRRPNTSFCFLDIRSPGLGDTAMYLCATSRPRDFGANVLTFGAGSRLTVL.

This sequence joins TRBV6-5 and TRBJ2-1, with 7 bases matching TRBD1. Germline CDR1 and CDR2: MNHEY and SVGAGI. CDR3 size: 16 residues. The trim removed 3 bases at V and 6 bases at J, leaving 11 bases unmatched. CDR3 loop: CASSYQTGTPANEQFF. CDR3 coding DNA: TGTGCCAGCAGTTATCAGACAGGGACGCCGGCCAATGAGCAGTTCTTC.

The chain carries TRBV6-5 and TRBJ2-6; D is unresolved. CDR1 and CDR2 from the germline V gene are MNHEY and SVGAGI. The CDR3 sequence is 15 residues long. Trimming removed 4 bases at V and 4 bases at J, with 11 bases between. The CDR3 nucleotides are TGTGCCAGCAGTTTTTTTTCACAGGGGGCCAACGTCCTGACTTTC. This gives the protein CASSFFSQGANVLTF.

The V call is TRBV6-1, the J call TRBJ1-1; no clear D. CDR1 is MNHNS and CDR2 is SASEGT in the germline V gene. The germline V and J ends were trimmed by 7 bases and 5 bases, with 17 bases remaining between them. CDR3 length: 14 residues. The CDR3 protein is CASNPPWSGTEAFF. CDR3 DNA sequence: TGTGCCAGCAACCCCCCTTGGAGTGGGACTGAAGCTTTCTTT.

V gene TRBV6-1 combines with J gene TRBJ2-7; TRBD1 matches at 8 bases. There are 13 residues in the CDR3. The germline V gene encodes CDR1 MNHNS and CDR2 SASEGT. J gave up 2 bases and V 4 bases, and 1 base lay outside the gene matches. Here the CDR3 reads CASSVRGPYEQYF. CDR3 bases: TGTGCCAGCAGTGTCAGGGGGCCCTACGAGCAGTACTTC.